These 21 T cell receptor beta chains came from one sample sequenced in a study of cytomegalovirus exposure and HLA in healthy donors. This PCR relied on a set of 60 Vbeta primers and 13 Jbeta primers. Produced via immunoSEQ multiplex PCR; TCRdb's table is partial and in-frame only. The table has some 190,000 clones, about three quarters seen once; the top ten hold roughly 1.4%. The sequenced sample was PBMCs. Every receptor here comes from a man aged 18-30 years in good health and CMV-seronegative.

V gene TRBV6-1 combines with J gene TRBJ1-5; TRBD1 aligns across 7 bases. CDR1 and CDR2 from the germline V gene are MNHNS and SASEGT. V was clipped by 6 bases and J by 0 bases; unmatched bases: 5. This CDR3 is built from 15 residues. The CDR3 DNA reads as TGTGCCAGCAGGCAGGGGGTATATAGCAATCAGCCCCAGCATTTT. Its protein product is CASRQGVYSNQPQHF.

The CDR3 sequence is CASSLIGGTEAFF. The CDR3 DNA reads as TGTGCCAGCAGCTTAATAGGGGGAACTGAAGCTTTCTTT. The rearrangement links TRBV7-9 to TRBJ1-1, with TRBD1 as a possible D gene (6 bases). V was cut by 2 bases and J by 5 bases, with 9 bases left in between. The germline V gene encodes CDR1 SEHNR and CDR2 FQNEAQ (reference sequence). This CDR3 comprises 13 residues.

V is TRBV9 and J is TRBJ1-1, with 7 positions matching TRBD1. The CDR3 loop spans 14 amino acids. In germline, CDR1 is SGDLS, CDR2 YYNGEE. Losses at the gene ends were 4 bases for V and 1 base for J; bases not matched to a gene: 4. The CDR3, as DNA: TGTGCCAGCAGCCCAGACAGGGAGAACACTGAAGCTTTCTTT. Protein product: CASSPDRENTEAFF. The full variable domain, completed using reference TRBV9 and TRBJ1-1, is DSGVTQTPKHLITATGQRVTLRCSPRSGDLSVYWYQQSLDQGLQFLIQYYNGEERAKGNILERFSAQQFPDLHSELNLSSLELGDSALYFCASSPDRENTEAFFGQGTRLTVV.

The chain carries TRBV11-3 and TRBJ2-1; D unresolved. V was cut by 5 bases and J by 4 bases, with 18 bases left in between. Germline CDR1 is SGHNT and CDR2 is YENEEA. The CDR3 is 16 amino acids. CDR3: CASSPRRTELYNEQFF. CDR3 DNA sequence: TGTGCCAGCAGCCCCAGACGAACCGAACTATACAATGAGCAGTTCTTC.

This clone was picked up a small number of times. Written as DNA, the CDR3 is TGTGCCAGCAGTGAGTCTAGCGGGGGGGTTGGATCCTACAATGAGCAGTTCTTC. Encoded protein: CASSESSGGVGSYNEQFF. The genes are TRBV2 and TRBJ2-1; 12 nucleotides agree with TRBD2. Looked up from germline, CDR1 is SNHLY and CDR2 is FYNNEI. The CDR3 loop spans 18 amino acids. J was trimmed by 1 base and V by 3 bases; bases with no gene match: 7. Drawing the rest from reference TRBV2 and TRBJ2-1, the complete variable domain is EPEVTQTPSHQVTQMGQEVILRCVPISNHLYFYWYRQILGQKVEFLVSFYNNEISEKSEIFDDQFSVERPDGSNFTLKIRSTKLEDSAMYFCASSESSGGVGSYNEQFFGPGTRLTVL.

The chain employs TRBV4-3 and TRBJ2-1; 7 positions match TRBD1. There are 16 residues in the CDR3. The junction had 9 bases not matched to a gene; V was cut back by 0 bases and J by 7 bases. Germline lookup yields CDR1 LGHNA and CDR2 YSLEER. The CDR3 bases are TGCGCCAGCAGCCAAGAGACCCGGACAGGAAGGAATGAGCAGTTCTTC. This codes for CASSQETRTGRNEQFF.

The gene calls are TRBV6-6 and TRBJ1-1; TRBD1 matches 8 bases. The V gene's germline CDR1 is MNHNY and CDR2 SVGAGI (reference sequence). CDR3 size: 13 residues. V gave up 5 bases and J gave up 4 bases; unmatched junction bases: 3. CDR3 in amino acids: CASSATGGTEAFF. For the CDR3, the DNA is TGTGCCAGCAGTGCTACAGGGGGCACTGAAGCTTTCTTT.

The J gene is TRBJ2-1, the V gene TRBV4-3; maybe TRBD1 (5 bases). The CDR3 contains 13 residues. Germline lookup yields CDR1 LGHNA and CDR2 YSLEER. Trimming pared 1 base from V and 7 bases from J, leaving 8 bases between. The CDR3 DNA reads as TGCGCCAGCAGCCAAGTTCAGGGTAATGAGCAGTTCTTC. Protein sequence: CASSQVQGNEQFF.

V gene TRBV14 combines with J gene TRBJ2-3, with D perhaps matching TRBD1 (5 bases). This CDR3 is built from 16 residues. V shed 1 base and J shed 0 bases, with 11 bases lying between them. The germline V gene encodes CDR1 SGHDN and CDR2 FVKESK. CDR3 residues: CASSQVQGASTDTQYF. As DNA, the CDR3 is TGTGCCAGCAGCCAAGTTCAGGGCGCTAGCACAGATACGCAGTATTTT.

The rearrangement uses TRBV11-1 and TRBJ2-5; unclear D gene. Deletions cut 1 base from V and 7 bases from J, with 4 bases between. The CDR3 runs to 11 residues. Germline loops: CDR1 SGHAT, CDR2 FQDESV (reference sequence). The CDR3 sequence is CASSLVGTQYF. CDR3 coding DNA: TGTGCCAGCAGCTTAGTCGGGACCCAGTACTTC.

CDR3: CASSVETGWTGELFF. Written as DNA, the CDR3 is TGTGCCAGCAGCGTAGAGACAGGGTGGACCGGGGAGCTGTTTTTT. This sequence joins TRBV9 and TRBJ2-2; 7 nucleotides agree with TRBD1. The CDR3 has 15 residues. V trimming: 0 bases; J trimming: 5 bases; junction bases outside the gene matches: 4. The germline V gene encodes CDR1 SGDLS and CDR2 YYNGEE. Variable domain in full (rest from reference TRBV9 and TRBJ2-2): DSGVTQTPKHLITATGQRVTLRCSPRSGDLSVYWYQQSLDQGLQFLIQYYNGEERAKGNILERFSAQQFPDLHSELNLSSLELGDSALYFCASSVETGWTGELFFGEGSRLTVL.

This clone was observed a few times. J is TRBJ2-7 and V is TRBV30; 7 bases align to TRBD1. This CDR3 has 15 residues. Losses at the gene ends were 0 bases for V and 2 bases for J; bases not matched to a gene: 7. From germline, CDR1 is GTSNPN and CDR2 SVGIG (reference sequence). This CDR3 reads CAWSVQTGIPYEQYF. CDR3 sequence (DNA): TGTGCCTGGAGTGTCCAGACAGGGATTCCCTACGAGCAGTACTTC.

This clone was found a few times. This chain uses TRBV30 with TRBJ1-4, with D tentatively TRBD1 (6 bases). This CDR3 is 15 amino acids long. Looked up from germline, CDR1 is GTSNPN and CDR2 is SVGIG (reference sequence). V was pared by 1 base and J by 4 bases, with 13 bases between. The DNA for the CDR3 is TGTGCCTGGAGTGATACGGGACACCTTAATGAAAAACTGTTTTTT. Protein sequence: CAWSDTGHLNEKLFF.

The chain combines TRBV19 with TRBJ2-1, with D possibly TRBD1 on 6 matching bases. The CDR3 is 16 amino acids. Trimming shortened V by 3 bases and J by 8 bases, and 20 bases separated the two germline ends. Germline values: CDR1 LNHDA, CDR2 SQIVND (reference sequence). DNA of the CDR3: TGTGCCAGTAGTATCTTGGGGGCCCCGTCCAGCGATGAGCAGTTCTTC. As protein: CASSILGAPSSDEQFF.

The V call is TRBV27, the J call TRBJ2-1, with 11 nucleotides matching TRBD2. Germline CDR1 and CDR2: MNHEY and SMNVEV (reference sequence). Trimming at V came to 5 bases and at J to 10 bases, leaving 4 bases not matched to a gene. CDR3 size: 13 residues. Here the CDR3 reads CASSGTSGGEQFF. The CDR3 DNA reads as TGTGCCAGCAGTGGGACTAGCGGAGGCGAGCAGTTCTTC.

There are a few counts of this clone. The CDR3 sequence is CASSPGQGISTNEKLFF. The CDR3 nucleotides read TGTGCCAGCAGCCCCGGACAGGGGATTTCAACTAATGAAAAACTGTTTTTT. The rearrangement joins TRBV7-9 to TRBJ1-4, with 9 bases lining up with TRBD1. Germline-derived CDR1 and CDR2 are SEHNR and FQNEAQ (reference sequence). The CDR3 length is 17 residues. V shed 5 bases and J 0 bases; nucleotides not matched to a gene: 7.

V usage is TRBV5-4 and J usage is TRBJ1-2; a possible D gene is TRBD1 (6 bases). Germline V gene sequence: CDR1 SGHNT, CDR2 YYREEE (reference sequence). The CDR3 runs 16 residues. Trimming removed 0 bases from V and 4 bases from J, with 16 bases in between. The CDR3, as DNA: TGTGCCAGCAGCTTGGCCTCGGCCAGGGGCAGCTATGGCTACACCTTC. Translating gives CASSLASARGSYGYTF.

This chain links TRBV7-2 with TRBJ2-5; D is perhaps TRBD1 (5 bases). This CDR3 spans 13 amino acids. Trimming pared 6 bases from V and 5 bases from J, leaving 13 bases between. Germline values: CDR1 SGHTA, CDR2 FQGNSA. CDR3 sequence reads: CASRSQVVETQYF. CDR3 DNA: TGTGCCAGCAGGTCACAGGTAGTGGAGACCCAGTACTTC. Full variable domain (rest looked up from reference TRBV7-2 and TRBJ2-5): GAGVSQSPSNKVTEKGKDVELRCDPISGHTALYWYRQSLGQGLEFLIYFQGNSAPDKSGLPSDRFSAERTGGSVSTLTIQRTQQEDSAVYLCASRSQVVETQYFGPGTRLLVL.

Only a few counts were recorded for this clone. CDR3 in DNA: TGTGCCATCAGTTTCGGGAGTAATGGCTACACCTTC. Its protein product is CAISFGSNGYTF. The chain links TRBV10-3 to TRBJ1-2; D ambiguous. The germline gives CDR1 ENHRY, CDR2 SYGVKD. Trimming took 5 bases from V and 6 from J, leaving 10 bases between them. CDR3 length: 12 residues.

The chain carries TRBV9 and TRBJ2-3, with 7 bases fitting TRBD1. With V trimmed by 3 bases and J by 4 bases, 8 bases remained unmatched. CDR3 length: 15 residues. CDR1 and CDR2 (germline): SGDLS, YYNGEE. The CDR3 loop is CASSAHRGAADTQYF. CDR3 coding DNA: TGTGCCAGCAGCGCTCACAGGGGCGCCGCAGATACGCAGTATTTT.

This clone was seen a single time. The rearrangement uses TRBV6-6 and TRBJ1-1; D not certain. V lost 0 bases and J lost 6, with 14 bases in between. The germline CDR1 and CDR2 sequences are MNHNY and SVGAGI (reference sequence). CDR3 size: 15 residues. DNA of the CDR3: TGTGCCAGCAGTTACTCGACTTCCGGGAAACCTGAAGCTTTCTTT. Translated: CASSYSTSGKPEAFF.